The next 18 T cell receptor beta chains were all read from a single sample in a study of OX40 agonist ivuxolimab in advanced cancers. Produced via immunoSEQ multiplex PCR; TCRdb's table is partial and in-frame only. The sample lists tens of thousands of clones; roughly 90% were seen once. The source was CD4+ or CD8+ T cells sorted from blood, collected in a trial of the OX40 agonist ivuxolimab. The receptors derive from an adult with an advanced solid tumor such as melanoma, head and neck, liver or kidney cancer.

The chain links TRBV28 to TRBJ2-7; 7 bases agree with TRBD1. Germline V lookup: CDR1 MDHEN, CDR2 SYDVKM. The length of the CDR3 is 12 residues. Trimming removed 5 bases from V and 10 bases from J; junction bases left unmatched: 8. CDR3 nucleotide sequence: TGTGCCAGCAGTAACGGACAGGCTGCCCAGTACTTC. It is translated as CASSNGQAAQYF.

The chain has TRBV27 and TRBJ2-2, with D perhaps TRBD2 (5 bases). This CDR3 comprises 14 residues. Trimming shortened V by 3 bases and J by 7 bases, and 12 bases separated the two germline ends. CDR1 and CDR2 from the germline V gene are MNHEY and SMNVEV (reference sequence). DNA of the CDR3: TGTGCCAGCAGTTTTCTCAGTGAGGGCGGGGAGCTGTTTTTT. The encoded protein is CASSFLSEGGELFF.

The chain couples TRBV5-4 to TRBJ1-1; 8 bases fit TRBD1. The trim removed 4 bases at V and 5 bases at J, leaving 7 bases unmatched. The CDR3 is 14 residues long. Germline loops: CDR1 SGHNT, CDR2 YYREEE (reference sequence). CDR3 in amino acids: CASSTGQGGTEAFF. CDR3 bases: TGTGCCAGCAGCACCGGACAGGGAGGTACTGAAGCTTTCTTT.

This clone was detected only once. The chain uses TRBV7-2 and TRBJ2-6; D is possibly TRBD1 (5 bases). V lost 5 bases, J lost 1 base, and 15 bases lay in between. Per germline, CDR1 SGHTA and CDR2 FQGNSA. The CDR3 covers 17 residues. The CDR3 DNA is TGTGCCAGCAGCGGAGCTAATCCAGGGTCTGGGGCCAACGTCCTGACTTTC. As protein: CASSGANPGSGANVLTF.

The CDR3 reads CASSLSGWRRNTIYF. The CDR3 DNA is TGCGCCAGCAGCTTATCGGGTTGGCGAAGAAACACCATATATTTT. The chain combines TRBV5-1 with TRBJ1-3, with D hard to call. V dropped 2 bases and J dropped 5 bases, with 14 bases sitting between them. Germline CDR1 SGHRS, CDR2 YFSETQ. The CDR3 is 15 amino acids.

The rearrangement joins TRBV5-1 to TRBJ2-7; a weak D match, TRBD1 (6 bases). Trimming cost V 4 bases and J 0 bases, with 17 bases left between them. Germline V gene lookup returns CDR1 SGHRS and CDR2 YFSETQ. The CDR3 is 16 amino acids. This CDR3 is CASSEAGAASSYEQYF. CDR3 bases: TGCGCCAGCAGCGAGGCAGGGGCGGCTTCCTCCTACGAGCAGTACTTC.

The chain joins TRBV19 to TRBJ2-5; TRBD1 matches 9 bases. The end of the DNA is better explained by TRBJ2-7, so the J call may be wrong. Germline V gene lookup returns CDR1 LNHDA and CDR2 SQIVND (reference sequence). This CDR3 region has 13 residues. CDR3 DNA sequence: TGTGCCAGTAGTAAGGGACAGGGAGACGAGCAGTACTTC. Translating gives CASSKGQGDEQYF.

The chain uses TRBV15 and TRBJ1-3, with D hard to call. V lost 1 base and J 7 bases, leaving 2 bases between the germline ends. The CDR3 runs to 11 residues. Per the germline V gene, CDR1 is LNHNV and CDR2 is YYDKDF (reference sequence). CDR3 coding DNA: TGTGCCACCAGCAGAGTCAACACCATATATTTT. Protein sequence: CATSRVNTIYF. The full variable domain, in which reference TRBV15 and TRBJ1-3 provide the parts outside the CDR3, is DAMVIQNPRYQVTQFGKPVTLSCSQTLNHNVMYWYQQKSSQAPKLLFHYYDKDFNNEADTPDNFQSRRPNTSFCFLDIRSPGLGDTAMYLCATSRVNTIYFGEGSWLTVV.

This clone has just one count. This chain uses TRBV21-1 with TRBJ2-3. TRBV21-1 is a documented pseudogene. The CDR3 has 16 residues. CDR3: CASTFRAARHRDTQYF. In nucleotides, the CDR3 is TGTGCCAGCACCTTCCGAGCAGCCCGCCACCGGGATACGCAGTATTTT.

V usage is TRBV18 and J usage is TRBJ2-7; D is possibly TRBD1 (6 bases). V was cut by 3 bases and J by 4 bases, with 22 bases left in between. Germline V lookup: CDR1 KGHSH, CDR2 LQKENI. CDR3 length equals 17 residues. The CDR3: CASSPTGFVARGYEQYF. The CDR3 DNA sequence: TGTGCCAGCTCACCCACCGGGTTCGTGGCCAGGGGTTACGAGCAGTACTTC.

The V call is TRBV7-9, the J call TRBJ2-1, with no clear D. The CDR3 contains 14 residues. Trimming took 1 base from V and 5 from J, leaving 9 bases between them. Germline V gene sequence: CDR1 SEHNR, CDR2 FQNEAQ (reference sequence). This CDR3 is CASSLGLVNNEQFF. CDR3 nucleotide sequence: TGTGCCAGCAGCTTAGGTCTGGTCAACAATGAGCAGTTCTTC.

V and J are TRBV27 and TRBJ2-7, with TRBD2 matching over 15 bases. The CDR3 length is 17 residues. V gave up 8 bases and J gave up 0 bases; unmatched junction bases: 8. Germline-derived CDR1 and CDR2 are MNHEY and SMNVEV (reference sequence). This chain's CDR3 is CASGGLAGGFPSYEQYF. CDR3 nucleotide sequence: TGTGCCAGCGGGGGACTAGCGGGAGGTTTTCCCTCCTACGAGCAGTACTTC.

This chain uses TRBV5-4 with TRBJ2-7; maybe TRBD2 (7 bases). The CDR3 extends over 14 amino acids. Germline V CDR1 and CDR2: SGHNT, YYREEE (reference sequence). Trimming took off 4 bases at V and 2 bases at J, with 13 bases between the two ends. The CDR3 DNA sequence: TGTGCCAGCAGCGGGGGAGGGGGGACCTACGAGCAGTACTTC. Protein: CASSGGGGTYEQYF. The whole variable domain, remainder taken from reference TRBV5-4 and TRBJ2-7, is ETGVTQSPTHLIKTRGQQVTLRCSSQSGHNTVSWYQQALGQGPQFIFQYYREEENGRGNFPPRFSGLQFPNYSSELNVNALELDDSALYLCASSGGGGTYEQYFGPGTRLTVT.

The J gene is TRBJ2-7, the V gene TRBV11-2, with 11 bases that match TRBD1. The CDR3 has 15 residues. Germline CDR1 reads SGHAT; CDR2 reads FQNNGV. J gave up 3 bases and V 4 bases, and 5 bases lay outside the gene matches. CDR3 nucleotide sequence: TGTGCCAGCAGCTCCCTGGGACAGGGGGGCTACGAGCAGTACTTC. It translates to CASSSLGQGGYEQYF.

This sequence joins TRBV29-1 and TRBJ2-7; D call uncertain. Germline loops: CDR1 SQVTM, CDR2 ANQGSEA. CDR3 length: 11 residues. Trimming took off 2 bases at V and 3 bases at J, with 5 bases between the two ends. CDR3 in amino acids: CSVEHGYEQYF. CDR3 DNA: TGCAGCGTTGAACACGGCTACGAGCAGTACTTC.

This clone turned up a few times. V usage is TRBV25-1 and J usage is TRBJ1-1; possible D gene TRBD1, 5 bases. The CDR3 has 13 residues. From germline, CDR1 is MGHDK and CDR2 SYGVNS. V lost 4 bases to trimming and J lost 3 bases, with 9 bases between them. This CDR3 is CASSVQVYTEAFF. The CDR3 nucleotides are TGTGCCAGCAGTGTACAGGTATACACTGAAGCTTTCTTT.

The gene calls are TRBV11-3 and TRBJ1-1; D not resolved. The CDR3 covers 12 residues. Trimming took 1 base from V and 5 from J, leaving 5 bases between them. Per the germline V gene, CDR1 is SGHNT and CDR2 is YENEEA. The CDR3 reads CASSLGVTEAFF. The CDR3 nucleotides read TGTGCCAGCAGCTTAGGGGTTACTGAAGCTTTCTTT.

This chain uses TRBV27 with TRBJ2-3, with D perhaps matching TRBD1 or TRBD2 (5 bases each). With 6 bases removed from V and 2 bases from J, the gap between germline ends came to 21 bases. The length of the CDR3 is 17 residues. Germline CDR1 is MNHEY and CDR2 is SMNVEV (reference sequence). In DNA, the CDR3 is TGTGCCAGCAGCCCCTTCGGGACCATTCGGTACACAGATACGCAGTATTTT. Amino acids: CASSPFGTIRYTDTQYF.